This T cell receptor beta chain was sequenced for a study of blood T cell repertoires in COVID-19. Study information: Sites across the United States, Italy and Spain contributed samples from acute and convalescent COVID-19. The cDNA or gDNA used as material had been derived from T cells, B-cell-depleted T cells, or PBMCs.

Original processing notes: Scientists estimated how many nucleated cells there were by amplifying reference gene primers. Assay: immunoSEQ multiplex PCR; the TCRdb copy retains only in-frame clones and omits some. V and J calls and clone size are given by that table; D and trimming were obtained from the DNA. The profile shows approximately 280,000 clones, 65% to 90% of them singletons. This clone was counted between two and nine times. Germline CDR1 reads SGHTA; CDR2 reads FQGNSA. This CDR3 has 12 residues. Trimming removed 3 bases at V and 6 bases at J, with 8 bases between. The chain employs TRBV7-2 and TRBJ1-1, with D tentatively TRBD1 (6 bases). This TCR came from a man aged 50 or older with active or convalescent COVID-19. Sequenced input: peripheral blood. CDR3 loop: CASSFSGAEAFF. CDR3 nucleotide sequence: TGTGCCAGCAGCTTTTCAGGGGCTGAAGCTTTCTTT.